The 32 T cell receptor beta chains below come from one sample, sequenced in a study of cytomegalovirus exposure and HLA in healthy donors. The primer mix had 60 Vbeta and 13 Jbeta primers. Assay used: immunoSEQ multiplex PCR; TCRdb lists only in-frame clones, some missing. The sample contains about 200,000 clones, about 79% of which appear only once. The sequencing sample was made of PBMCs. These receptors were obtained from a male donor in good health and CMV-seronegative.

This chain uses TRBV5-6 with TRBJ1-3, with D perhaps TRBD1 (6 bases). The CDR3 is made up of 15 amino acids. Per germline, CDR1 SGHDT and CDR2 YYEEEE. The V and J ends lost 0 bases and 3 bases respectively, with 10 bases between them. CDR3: CASSLGGGDGNTIYF. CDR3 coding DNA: TGTGCCAGCAGCTTGGGAGGGGGAGATGGAAACACCATATATTTT.

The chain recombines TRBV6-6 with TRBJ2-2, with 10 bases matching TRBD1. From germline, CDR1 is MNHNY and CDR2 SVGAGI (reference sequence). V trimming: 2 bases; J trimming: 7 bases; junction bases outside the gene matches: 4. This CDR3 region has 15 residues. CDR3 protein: CASSYEGQGLGELFF. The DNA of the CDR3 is TGTGCCAGCAGTTACGAGGGACAGGGGCTCGGGGAGCTGTTTTTT.

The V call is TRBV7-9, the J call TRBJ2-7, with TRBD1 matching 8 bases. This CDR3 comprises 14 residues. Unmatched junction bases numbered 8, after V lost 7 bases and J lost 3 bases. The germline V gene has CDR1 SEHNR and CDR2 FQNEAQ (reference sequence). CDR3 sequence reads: CASTPGTGHYEQYF. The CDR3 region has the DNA TGTGCCAGCACCCCCGGGACAGGCCACTACGAGCAGTACTTC.

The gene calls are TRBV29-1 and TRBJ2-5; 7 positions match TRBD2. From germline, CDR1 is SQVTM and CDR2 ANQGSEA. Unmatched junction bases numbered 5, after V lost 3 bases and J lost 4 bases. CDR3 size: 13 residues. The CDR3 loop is CSVDAGDRETQYF. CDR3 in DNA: TGCAGCGTTGACGCGGGGGACCGAGAGACCCAGTACTTC.

CDR3 region: CASSQDVGQGSYEQYF. The CDR3 DNA follows: TGCGCCAGCAGCCAAGATGTCGGCCAGGGCTCCTACGAGCAGTACTTC. The chain employs TRBV4-3 and TRBJ2-7; weak D call: TRBD1 (5 bases). This CDR3 has 16 amino acids. The germline V gene encodes CDR1 LGHNA and CDR2 YSLEER. The V end lost 0 bases, the J end lost 0 bases, and 12 bases lay between the germline ends.

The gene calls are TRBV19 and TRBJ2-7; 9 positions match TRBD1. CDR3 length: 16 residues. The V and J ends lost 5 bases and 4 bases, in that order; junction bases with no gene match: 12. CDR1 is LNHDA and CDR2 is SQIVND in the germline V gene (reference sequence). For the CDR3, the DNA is TGTGCCAGTAGTCCGCCCGGGACAGGGTTGGGGTACGAGCAGTACTTC. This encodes CASSPPGTGLGYEQYF.

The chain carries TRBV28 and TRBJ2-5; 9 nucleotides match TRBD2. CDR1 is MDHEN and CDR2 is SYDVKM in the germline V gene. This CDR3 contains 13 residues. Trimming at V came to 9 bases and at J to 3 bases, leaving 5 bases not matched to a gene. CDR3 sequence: CASQTSGEETQYF. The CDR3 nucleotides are TGTGCCAGTCAGACTAGCGGCGAAGAGACCCAGTACTTC.

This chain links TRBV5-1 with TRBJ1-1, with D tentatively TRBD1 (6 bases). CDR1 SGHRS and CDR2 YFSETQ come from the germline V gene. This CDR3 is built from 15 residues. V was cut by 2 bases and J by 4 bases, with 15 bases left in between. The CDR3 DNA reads TGCGCCAGCAGCTTAACAACAGGGATGAGCACTGAAGCTTTCTTT. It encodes CASSLTTGMSTEAFF.

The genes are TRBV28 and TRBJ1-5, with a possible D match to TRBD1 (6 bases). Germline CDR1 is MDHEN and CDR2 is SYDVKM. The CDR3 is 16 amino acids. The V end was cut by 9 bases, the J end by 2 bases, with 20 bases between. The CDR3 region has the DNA TGTGCCAGTTTCAACACCGGGACAACAGGCAATCAGCCCCAGCATTTT. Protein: CASFNTGTTGNQPQHF.

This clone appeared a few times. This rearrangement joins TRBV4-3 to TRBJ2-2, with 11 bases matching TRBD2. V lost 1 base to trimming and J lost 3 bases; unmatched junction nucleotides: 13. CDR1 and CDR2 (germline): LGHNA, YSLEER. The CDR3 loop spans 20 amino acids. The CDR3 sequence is CASSQGAVLAGGSYTGELFF. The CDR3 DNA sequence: TGCGCCAGCAGCCAAGGGGCGGTTCTAGCGGGGGGTTCCTACACCGGGGAGCTGTTTTTT.

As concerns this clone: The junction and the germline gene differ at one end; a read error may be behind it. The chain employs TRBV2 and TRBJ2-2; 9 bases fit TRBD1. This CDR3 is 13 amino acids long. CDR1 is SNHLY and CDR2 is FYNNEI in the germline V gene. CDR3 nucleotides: TGTGCCAGCAGTGGCTATCTGACAGGGGGAGTCCTTTTT. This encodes CASSGYLTGGVLF. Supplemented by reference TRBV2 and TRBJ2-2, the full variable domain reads EPEVTQTPSHQVTQMGQEVILRCVPISNHLYFYWYRQILGQKVEFLVSFYNNEISEKSEIFDDQFSVERPDGSNFTLKIRSTKLEDSAMYFCASSGYLTGGVLFGEGSRLTVL.

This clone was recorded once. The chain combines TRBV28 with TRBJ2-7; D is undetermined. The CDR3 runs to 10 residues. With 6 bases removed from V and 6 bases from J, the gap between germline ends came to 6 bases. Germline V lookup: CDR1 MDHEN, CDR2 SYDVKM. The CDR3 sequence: CASRGSEQYF. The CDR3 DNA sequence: TGTGCCAGCAGGGGCTCCGAGCAGTACTTC. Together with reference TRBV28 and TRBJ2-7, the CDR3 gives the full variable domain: DVKVTQSSRYLVKRTGEKVFLECVQDMDHENMFWYRQDPGLGLRLIYFSYDVKMKEKGDIPEGYSVSREKKERFSLILESASTNQTSMYLCASRGSEQYFGPGTRLTVT.

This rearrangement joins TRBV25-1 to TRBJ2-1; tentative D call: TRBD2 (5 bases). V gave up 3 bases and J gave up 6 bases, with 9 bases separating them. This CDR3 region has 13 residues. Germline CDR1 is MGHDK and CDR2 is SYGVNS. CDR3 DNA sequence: TGTGCCAGCAGTGAGCCTGGAGGCAATGAGCAGTTCTTC. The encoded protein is CASSEPGGNEQFF.

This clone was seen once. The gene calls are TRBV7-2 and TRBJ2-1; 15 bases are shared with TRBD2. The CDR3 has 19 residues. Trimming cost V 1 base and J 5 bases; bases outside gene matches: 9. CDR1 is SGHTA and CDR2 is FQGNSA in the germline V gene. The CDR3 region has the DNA TGTGCCAGCAGCTTAGTCGGGACTAGCGGGAGGAGGCGGGACAATGAGCAGTTCTTC. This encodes CASSLVGTSGRRRDNEQFF.

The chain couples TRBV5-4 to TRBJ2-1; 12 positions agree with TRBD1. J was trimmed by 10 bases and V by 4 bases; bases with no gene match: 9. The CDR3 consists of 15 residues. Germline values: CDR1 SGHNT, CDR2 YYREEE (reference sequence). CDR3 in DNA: TGTGCCAGCAGCAAACCGGGACAGGGGGCTCGGGAGCAGTTCTTC. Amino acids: CASSKPGQGAREQFF.

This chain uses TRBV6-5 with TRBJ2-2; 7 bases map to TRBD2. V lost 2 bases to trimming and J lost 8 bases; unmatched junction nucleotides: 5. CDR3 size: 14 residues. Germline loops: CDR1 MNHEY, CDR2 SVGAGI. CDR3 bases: TGTGCCAGCAGTTACGAGGGACTACGGGGGGAGCTGTTTTTT. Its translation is CASSYEGLRGELFF.

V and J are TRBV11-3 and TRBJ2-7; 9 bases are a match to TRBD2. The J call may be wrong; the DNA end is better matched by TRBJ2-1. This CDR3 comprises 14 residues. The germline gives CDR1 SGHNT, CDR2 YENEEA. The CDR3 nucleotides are TGTGCCAGCAGCTCGCGGGGGGGGGTTAATGAGCAGTTCTTC. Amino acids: CASSSRGGVNEQFF.

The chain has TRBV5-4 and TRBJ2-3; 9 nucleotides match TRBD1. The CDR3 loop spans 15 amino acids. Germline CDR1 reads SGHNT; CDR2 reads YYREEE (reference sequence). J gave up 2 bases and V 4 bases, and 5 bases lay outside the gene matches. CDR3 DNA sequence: TGTGCCAGCAGCCGAACAGGGGGCATCACAGATACGCAGTATTTT. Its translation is CASSRTGGITDTQYF.

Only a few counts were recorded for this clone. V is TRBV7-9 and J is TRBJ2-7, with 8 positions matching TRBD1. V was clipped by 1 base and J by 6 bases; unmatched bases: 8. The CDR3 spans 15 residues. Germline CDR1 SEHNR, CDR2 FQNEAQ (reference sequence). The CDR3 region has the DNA TGTGCCAGCAGCTTAGATTGGGGCAGGGGGCGCGAGCAGTACTTC. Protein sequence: CASSLDWGRGREQYF.

CDR3 coding DNA: TGTGCCAGCAGCCTCAGGGCCGGGGAGCTGTTTTTT. Protein product: CASSLRAGELFF. J is TRBJ2-2 and V is TRBV7-3; a possible D gene is TRBD1 (5 bases). There are 12 residues in the CDR3. Between the trimmed V and J ends, which lost 5 bases and 6 bases, there was a span of 7 bases. Germline CDR1 is SGHTA and CDR2 is FQGTGA.

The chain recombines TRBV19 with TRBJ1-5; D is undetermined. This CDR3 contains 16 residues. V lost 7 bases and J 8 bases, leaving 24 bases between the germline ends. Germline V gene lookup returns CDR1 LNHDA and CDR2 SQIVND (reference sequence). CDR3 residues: CASKEARGNLFEPQHF. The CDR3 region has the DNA TGTGCCAGTAAAGAGGCGCGAGGGAATCTGTTCGAGCCCCAGCATTTT.

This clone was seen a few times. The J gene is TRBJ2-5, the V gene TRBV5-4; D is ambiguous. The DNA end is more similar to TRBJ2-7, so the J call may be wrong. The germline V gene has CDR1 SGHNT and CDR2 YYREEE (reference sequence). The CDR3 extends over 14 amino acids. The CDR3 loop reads CASSLDSGFYEQYF. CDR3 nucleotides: TGTGCCAGCAGCTTGGATTCAGGCTTCTACGAGCAGTACTTC.

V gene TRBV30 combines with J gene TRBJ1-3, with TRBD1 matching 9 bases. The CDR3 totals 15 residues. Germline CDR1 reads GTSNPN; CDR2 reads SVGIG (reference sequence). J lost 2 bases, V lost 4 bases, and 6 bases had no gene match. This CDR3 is CAWKMGQGPGNTIYF. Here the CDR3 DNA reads TGTGCCTGGAAGATGGGACAGGGTCCTGGAAACACCATATATTTT.

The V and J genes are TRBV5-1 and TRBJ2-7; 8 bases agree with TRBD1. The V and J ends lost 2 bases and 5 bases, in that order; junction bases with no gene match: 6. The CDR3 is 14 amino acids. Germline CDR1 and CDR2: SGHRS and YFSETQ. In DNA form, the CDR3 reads TGCGCCAGCAGCTTAGCCAGGGGGCGAGACGAGCAGTACTTC. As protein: CASSLARGRDEQYF.

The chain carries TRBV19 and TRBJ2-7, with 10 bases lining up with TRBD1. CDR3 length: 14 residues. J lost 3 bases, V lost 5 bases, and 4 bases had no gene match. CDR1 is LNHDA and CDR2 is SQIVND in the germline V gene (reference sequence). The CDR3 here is CASSSGTGVYEQYF. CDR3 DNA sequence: TGTGCCAGTAGTTCCGGGACAGGGGTCTACGAGCAGTACTTC.

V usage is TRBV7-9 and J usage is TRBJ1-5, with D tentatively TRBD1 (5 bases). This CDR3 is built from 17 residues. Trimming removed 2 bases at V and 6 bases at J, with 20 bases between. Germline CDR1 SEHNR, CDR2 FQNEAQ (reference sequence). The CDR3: CASSLTQGGGDGQPQHF. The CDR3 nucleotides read TGTGCCAGCAGCTTAACCCAGGGAGGAGGTGACGGTCAGCCCCAGCATTTT.

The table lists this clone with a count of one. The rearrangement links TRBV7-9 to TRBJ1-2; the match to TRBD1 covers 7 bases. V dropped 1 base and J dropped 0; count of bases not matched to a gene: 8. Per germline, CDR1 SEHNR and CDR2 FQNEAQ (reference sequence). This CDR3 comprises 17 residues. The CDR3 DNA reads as TGTGCCAGCAGCTTAGTGTTAGTCGGACAGGCTAACTATGGCTACACCTTC. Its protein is CASSLVLVGQANYGYTF. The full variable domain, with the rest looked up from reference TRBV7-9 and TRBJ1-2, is DTGVSQNPRHKITKRGQNVTFRCDPISEHNRLYWYRQTLGQGPEFLTYFQNEAQLEKSRLLSDRFSAERPKGSFSTLEIQRTEQGDSAMYLCASSLVLVGQANYGYTFGSGTRLTVV.

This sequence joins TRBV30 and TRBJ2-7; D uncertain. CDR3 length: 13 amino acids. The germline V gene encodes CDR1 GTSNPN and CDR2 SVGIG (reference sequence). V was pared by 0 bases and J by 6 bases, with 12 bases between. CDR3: CAWSVTGFGEQYF. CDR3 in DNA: TGTGCCTGGAGTGTAACGGGTTTCGGCGAGCAGTACTTC.

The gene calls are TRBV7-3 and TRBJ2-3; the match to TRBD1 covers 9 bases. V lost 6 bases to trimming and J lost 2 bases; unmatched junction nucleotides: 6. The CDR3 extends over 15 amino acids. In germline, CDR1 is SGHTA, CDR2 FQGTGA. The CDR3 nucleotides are TGTGCCAGCAGTTCACAGGGGGCCTTCACAGATACGCAGTATTTT. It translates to CASSSQGAFTDTQYF.

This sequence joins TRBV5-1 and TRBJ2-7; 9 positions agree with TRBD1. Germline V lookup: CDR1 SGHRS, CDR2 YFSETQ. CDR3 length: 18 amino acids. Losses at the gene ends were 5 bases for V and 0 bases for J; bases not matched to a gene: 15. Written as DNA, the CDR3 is TGCGCCAGCAGACCGGGACAGGGAGCTACCCCGAGCTCCTACGAGCAGTACTTC. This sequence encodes CASRPGQGATPSSYEQYF.

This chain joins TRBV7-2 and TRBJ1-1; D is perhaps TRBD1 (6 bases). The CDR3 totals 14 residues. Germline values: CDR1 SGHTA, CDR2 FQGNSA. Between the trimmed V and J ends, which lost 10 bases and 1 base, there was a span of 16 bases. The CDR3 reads CATVRGRGNTEAFF. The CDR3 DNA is TGTGCCACCGTCAGGGGCAGGGGGAACACTGAAGCTTTCTTT.

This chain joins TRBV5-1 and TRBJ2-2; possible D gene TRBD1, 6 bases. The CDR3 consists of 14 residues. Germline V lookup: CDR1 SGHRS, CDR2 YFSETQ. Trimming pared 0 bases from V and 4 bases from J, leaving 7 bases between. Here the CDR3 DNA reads TGCGCCAGCAGCTTGGCAGGGGCCACCGGGGAGCTGTTTTTT. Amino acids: CASSLAGATGELFF.